At least ten counts were recorded for the clone carrying this TCR beta chain. Described time point: patch test 1, 2 weeks after DPC sensitization. Treatment indicated: therapeutic diphenylcyclopropenone sensitization with weekly scalp DPC. The data are from a study of human T cells and chemical hapten exposure. The CDR3 contains 14 residues. J was trimmed by 5 bases and V by 8 bases; bases with no gene match: 6. Within the library, unique molecular identifiers were attached to each individual cDNA molecule. As handled by the study authors: Individual samples carried between roughly 23,224 and 690,600 TCRs, with 95,638 as the median. TCRdb called the RACE reads again in MiXCR, with one record for every CDR3 protein. TCRdb, not the authors, supplied the V and J calls. The sample has roughly 180,000 distinct CDR3 sequences; around 15% are singletons.

This sample comprised whole blood, obtained in connection with sensitization to the hapten diphenylcyclopropenone (DPC). This sequence joins TRBV12-3 or TRBV12-4 and TRBJ2-2; TRBD1 agrees at 9 bases. This receptor was taken from a woman aged 25-40 years with alopecia areata. Some clones in this sample may be carry-over from other donors' samples. The CDR3 DNA sequence: TGTGCCAGCGCCCGGACAGGGGAGACCGGGGAGCTGTTTTTT. This translates into CASARTGETGELFF.